Sequencing of this T cell receptor beta chain was carried out in a study of shared clonotypes between healthy human individuals. Regarding the study as a whole: Estimated clonotype richness was generally higher in naive than memory subsets. Among donors, sharing of clonotypes was expected to be affected by sequencing depth.

Sequencing used immunoSEQ multiplex PCR; TCRdb keeps in-frame clones, though not all of them. Of roughly 890,000 clones in the sample, approximately 92% were seen once. This clone came up once. What it binds is not known. Terminally differentiated effector memory CD45RA+ cells were excluded from the naive CD8 cells, which were CD45RO-negative and positively selected for CCR7. Nashville, Tennessee was home to all donors, each a Caucasian adult. Per the germline V gene, CDR1 is SGHDN and CDR2 is FVKESK. This CDR3 is built from 15 residues. V shed 4 bases and J 4 bases; nucleotides not matched to a gene: 9.

The sequenced sample consisted of naive CD8+ T cells sorted from blood. This sequence originates from a man aged 25 to 40 in good health. This chain uses TRBV14 with TRBJ1-2; TRBD1 matches 7 bases. The CDR3 here is CASSPRTGAFYGYTF. CDR3 sequence (DNA): TGTGCCAGCAGCCCCCGGACAGGAGCCTTCTATGGCTACACCTTC. Drawing the rest from reference TRBV14 and TRBJ1-2, the complete variable domain is EAGVTQFPSHSVIEKGQTVTLRCDPISGHDNLYWYRRVMGKEIKFLLHFVKESKQDESGMPNNRFLAERTGGTYSTLKVQPAELEDSGVYFCASSPRTGAFYGYTFGSGTRLTVV.